The 4 T cell receptor beta chains below come from one sample, sequenced in a study of identifying expanded T cells in peripheral blood. Data came from immunoSEQ multiplex PCR; TCRdb stores just in-frame clones and leaves some out. The sample records 120,000 or so clones, roughly 84% being singletons. Sequenced sample: blood. All receptors derive from a person aged 18 to 75 in good health.

For the CDR3, the DNA is TGTGCCAGCTCACCAGCGGTGAATCAGCCCCAGCATTTT. It translates to CASSPAVNQPQHF. The V gene is TRBV18, the J gene TRBJ1-5; D gene uncertain. Per germline, CDR1 KGHSH and CDR2 LQKENI. The CDR3 is made up of 13 amino acids. Deletions cut 2 bases from V and 4 bases from J, with 6 bases between.

This clone was picked up one time. The CDR3 DNA reads as TGTGCCACCACCGCCGCTGGGACAGGGACGGAGACCCAGTACTTC. Its translation is CATTAAGTGTETQYF. This sequence joins TRBV19 and TRBJ2-5; the match to TRBD1 covers 9 bases. CDR1 and CDR2 (germline): LNHDA, SQIVND (reference sequence). The CDR3 extends over 15 amino acids. J was trimmed by 5 bases and V by 10 bases; bases with no gene match: 14.

The rearrangement joins TRBV19 to TRBJ1-4; TRBD1 matches at 7 bases. Germline CDR1 LNHDA, CDR2 SQIVND (reference sequence). The CDR3 totals 13 residues. J gave up 7 bases and V 9 bases, and 8 bases lay outside the gene matches. The CDR3 loop reads CASRGTVGEKLFF. The DNA of the CDR3 is TGTGCCAGCCGCGGGACAGTGGGTGAAAAACTGTTTTTT. The complete variable domain, with remaining parts taken from reference TRBV19 and TRBJ1-4, reads DGGITQSPKYLFRKEGQNVTLSCEQNLNHDAMYWYRQDPGQGLRLIYYSQIVNDFQKGDIAEGYSVSREKKESFPLTVTSAQKNPTAFYLCASRGTVGEKLFFGSGTQLSVL.

The chain has TRBV27 and TRBJ2-7; 8 positions agree with TRBD1. The CDR3 runs 16 residues. V trimming: 5 bases; J trimming: 2 bases; junction bases outside the gene matches: 11. Germline V gene lookup returns CDR1 MNHEY and CDR2 SMNVEV (reference sequence). The CDR3 DNA reads as TGTGCCAGCAGTCCCGCCAGGACAGGGTGGACCTACGAGCAGTACTTC. Translation: CASSPARTGWTYEQYF.